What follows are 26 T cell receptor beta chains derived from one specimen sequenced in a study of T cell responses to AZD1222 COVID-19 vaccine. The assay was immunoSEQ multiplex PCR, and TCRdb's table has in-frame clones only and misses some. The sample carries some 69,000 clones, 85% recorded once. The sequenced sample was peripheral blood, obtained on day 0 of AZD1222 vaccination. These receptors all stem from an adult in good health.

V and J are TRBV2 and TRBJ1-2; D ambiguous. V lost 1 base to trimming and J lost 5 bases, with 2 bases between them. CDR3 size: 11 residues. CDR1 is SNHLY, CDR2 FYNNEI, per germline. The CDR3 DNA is TGTGCCAGCAGTGAAGTGTATGGCTACACCTTC. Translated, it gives CASSEVYGYTF.

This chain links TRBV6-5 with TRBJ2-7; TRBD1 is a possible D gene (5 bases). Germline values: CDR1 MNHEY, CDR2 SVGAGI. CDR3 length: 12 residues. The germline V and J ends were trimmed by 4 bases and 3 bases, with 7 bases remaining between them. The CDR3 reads CASSLRGYEQYF. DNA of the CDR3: TGTGCCAGCAGTTTAAGGGGCTACGAGCAGTACTTC.

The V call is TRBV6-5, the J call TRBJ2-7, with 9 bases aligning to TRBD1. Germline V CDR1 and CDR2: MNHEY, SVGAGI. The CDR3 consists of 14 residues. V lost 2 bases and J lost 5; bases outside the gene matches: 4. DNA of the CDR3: TGTGCCAGCAGTTACGGGACAGGGTTCAACGAGCAGTACTTC. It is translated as CASSYGTGFNEQYF.

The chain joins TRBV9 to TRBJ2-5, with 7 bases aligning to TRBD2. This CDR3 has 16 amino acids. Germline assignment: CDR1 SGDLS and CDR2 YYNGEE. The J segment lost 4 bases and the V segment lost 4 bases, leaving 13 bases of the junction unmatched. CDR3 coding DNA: TGTGCCAGCAGCTCACGGGGGAGCGGGGAGGGAGAGACCCAGTACTTC. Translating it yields CASSSRGSGEGETQYF.

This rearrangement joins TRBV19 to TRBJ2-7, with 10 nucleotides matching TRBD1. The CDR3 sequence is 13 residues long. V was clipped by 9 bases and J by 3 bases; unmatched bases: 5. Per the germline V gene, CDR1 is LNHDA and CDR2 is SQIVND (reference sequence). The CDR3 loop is CASSGQGIYEQYF. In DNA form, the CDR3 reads TGTGCCAGCTCGGGACAGGGGATCTACGAGCAGTACTTC.

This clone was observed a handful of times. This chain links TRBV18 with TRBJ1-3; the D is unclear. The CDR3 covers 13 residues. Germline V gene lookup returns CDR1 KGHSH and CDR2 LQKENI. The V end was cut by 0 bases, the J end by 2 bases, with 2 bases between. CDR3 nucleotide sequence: TGTGCCAGCTCACCACCCCCTGGAAACACCATATATTTT. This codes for CASSPPPGNTIYF.

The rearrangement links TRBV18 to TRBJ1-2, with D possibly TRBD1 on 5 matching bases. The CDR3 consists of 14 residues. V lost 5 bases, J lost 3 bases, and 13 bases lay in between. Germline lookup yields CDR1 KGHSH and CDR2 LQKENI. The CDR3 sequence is CASSTARVDYGYTF. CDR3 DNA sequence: TGTGCCAGCTCAACTGCCAGGGTGGACTATGGCTACACCTTC.

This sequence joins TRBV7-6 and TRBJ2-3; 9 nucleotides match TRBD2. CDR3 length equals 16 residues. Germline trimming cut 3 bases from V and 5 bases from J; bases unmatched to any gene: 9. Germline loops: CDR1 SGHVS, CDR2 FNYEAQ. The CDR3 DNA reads TGTGCCAGCAGCTTTGGCGGGGGGGGTCCCGGAGATACGCAGTATTTT. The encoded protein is CASSFGGGGPGDTQYF.

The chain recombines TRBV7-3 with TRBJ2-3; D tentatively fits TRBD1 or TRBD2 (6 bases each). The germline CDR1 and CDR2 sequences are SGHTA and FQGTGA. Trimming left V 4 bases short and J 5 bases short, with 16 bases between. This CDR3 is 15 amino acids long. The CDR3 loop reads CASSSSEGGVDTQYF. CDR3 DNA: TGTGCCAGCAGCTCTAGTGAGGGGGGCGTAGATACGCAGTATTTT.

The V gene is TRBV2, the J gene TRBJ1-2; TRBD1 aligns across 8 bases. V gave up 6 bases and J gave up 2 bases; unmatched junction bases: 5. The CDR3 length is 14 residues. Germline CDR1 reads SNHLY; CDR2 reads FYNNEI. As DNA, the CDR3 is TGTGCCAGCAGCCTACAGGGGGGGAACTATGGCTACACCTTC. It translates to CASSLQGGNYGYTF. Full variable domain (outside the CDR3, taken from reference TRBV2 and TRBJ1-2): EPEVTQTPSHQVTQMGQEVILRCVPISNHLYFYWYRQILGQKVEFLVSFYNNEISEKSEIFDDQFSVERPDGSNFTLKIRSTKLEDSAMYFCASSLQGGNYGYTFGSGTRLTVV.

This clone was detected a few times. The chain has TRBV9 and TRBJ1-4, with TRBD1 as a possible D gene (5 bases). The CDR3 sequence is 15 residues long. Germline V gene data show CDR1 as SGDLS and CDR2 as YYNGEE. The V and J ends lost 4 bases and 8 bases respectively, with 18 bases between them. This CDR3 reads CASSTAGRGFEKLFF. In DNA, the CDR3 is TGTGCCAGCAGCACTGCAGGGAGAGGTTTCGAAAAACTGTTTTTT.

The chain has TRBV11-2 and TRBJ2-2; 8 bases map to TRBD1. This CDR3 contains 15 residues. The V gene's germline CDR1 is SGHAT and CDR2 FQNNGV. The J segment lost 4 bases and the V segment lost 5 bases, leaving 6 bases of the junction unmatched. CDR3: CASSPGQVPTGELFF. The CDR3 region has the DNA TGTGCCAGCAGCCCGGGACAGGTCCCCACCGGGGAGCTGTTTTTT.

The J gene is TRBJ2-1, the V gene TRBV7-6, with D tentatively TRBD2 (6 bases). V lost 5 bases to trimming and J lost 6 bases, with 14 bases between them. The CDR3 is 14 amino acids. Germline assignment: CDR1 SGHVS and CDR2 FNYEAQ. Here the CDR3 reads CASSPYQRANEQFF. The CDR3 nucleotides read TGTGCCAGCAGCCCCTACCAGCGGGCCAATGAGCAGTTCTTC.

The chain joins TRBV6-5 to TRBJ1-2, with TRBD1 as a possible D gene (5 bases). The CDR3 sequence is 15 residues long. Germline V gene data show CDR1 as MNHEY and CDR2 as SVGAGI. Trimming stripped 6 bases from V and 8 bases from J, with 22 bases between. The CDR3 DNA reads TGTGCCAGCAGAGCCGGGACTCATTCGGAAGAGGGCTACACCTTC. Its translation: CASRAGTHSEEGYTF.

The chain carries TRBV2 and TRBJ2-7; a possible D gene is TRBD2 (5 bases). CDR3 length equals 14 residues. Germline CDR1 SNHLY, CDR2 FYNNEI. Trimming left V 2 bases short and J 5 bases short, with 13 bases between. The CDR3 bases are TGTGCCAGCAGTGAATCCGGGGTCCGGGACGAGCAGTACTTC. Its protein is CASSESGVRDEQYF.

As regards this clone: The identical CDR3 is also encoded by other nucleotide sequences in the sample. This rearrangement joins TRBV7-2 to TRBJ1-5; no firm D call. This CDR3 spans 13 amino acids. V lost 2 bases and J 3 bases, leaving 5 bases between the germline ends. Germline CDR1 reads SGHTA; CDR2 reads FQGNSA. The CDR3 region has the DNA TGTGCCAGCAGCTTAATTGACAATCAGCCCCAGCATTTT. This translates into CASSLIDNQPQHF. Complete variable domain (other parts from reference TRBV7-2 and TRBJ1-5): GAGVSQSPSNKVTEKGKDVELRCDPISGHTALYWYRQSLGQGLEFLIYFQGNSAPDKSGLPSDRFSAERTGGSVSTLTIQRTQQEDSAVYLCASSLIDNQPQHFGDGTRLSIL.

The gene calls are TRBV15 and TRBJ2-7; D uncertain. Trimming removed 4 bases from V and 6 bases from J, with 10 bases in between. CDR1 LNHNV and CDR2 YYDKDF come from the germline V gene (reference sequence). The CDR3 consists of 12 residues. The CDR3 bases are TGTGCCACCAGCAAGACCCGGCGCGAGCAGTACTTC. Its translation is CATSKTRREQYF.

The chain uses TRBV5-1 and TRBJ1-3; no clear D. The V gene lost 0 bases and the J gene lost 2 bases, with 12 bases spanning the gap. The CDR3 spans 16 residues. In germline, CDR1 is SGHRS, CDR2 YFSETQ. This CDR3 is CASSLESLAAGNTIYF. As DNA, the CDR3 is TGCGCCAGCAGCTTGGAGAGCCTGGCCGCTGGAAACACCATATATTTT. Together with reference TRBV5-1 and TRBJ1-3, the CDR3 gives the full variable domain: KAGVTQTPRYLIKTRGQQVTLSCSPISGHRSVSWYQQTPGQGLQFLFEYFSETQRNKGNFPGRFSGRQFSNSRSEMNVSTLELGDSALYLCASSLESLAAGNTIYFGEGSWLTVV.

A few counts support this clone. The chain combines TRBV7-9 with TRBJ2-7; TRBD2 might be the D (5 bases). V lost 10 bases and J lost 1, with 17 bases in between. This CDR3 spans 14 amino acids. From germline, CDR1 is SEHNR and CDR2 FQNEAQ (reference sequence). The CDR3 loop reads CATLSRRGSYEQYF. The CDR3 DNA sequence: TGTGCCACCCTATCGAGGAGAGGGTCCTACGAGCAGTACTTC.

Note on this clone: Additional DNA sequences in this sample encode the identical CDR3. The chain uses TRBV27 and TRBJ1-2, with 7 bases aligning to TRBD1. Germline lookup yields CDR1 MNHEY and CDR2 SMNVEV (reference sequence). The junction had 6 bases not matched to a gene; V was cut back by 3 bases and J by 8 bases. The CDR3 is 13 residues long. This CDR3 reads CASSFQGGGGYTF. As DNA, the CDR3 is TGTGCCAGCAGTTTTCAGGGGGGGGGCGGCTACACCTTC.

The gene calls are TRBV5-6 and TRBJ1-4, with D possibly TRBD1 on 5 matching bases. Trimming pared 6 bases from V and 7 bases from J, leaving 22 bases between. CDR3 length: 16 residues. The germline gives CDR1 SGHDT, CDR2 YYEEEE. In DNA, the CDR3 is TGTGCCAGCACCACCCAAGTGGGGACTGGGAGTGAAAAACTGTTTTTT. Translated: CASTTQVGTGSEKLFF.

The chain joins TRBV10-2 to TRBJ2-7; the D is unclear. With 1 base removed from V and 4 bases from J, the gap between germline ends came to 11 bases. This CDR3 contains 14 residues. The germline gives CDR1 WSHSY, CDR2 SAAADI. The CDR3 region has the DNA TGCGCCAGCAGTGAGTACGGCCCTACGTACGAGCAGTACTTC. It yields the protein CASSEYGPTYEQYF.

In DNA, the CDR3 is TGCAGCGTGCTAAAAGGGACGGGTAATGAAAAACTGTTTTTT. Residues: CSVLKGTGNEKLFF. The V and J genes are TRBV29-1 and TRBJ1-4; possible D gene TRBD1, 5 bases. Germline values: CDR1 SQVTM, CDR2 ANQGSEA. The CDR3 runs 14 residues. Trimming stripped 6 bases from V and 4 bases from J, with 15 bases between.

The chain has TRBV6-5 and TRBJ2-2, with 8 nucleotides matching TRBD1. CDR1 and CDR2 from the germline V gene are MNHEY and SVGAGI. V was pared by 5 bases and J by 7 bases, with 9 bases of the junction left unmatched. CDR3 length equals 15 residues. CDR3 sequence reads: CASSLQDRVNGELFF. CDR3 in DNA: TGTGCCAGCAGTCTCCAGGACAGGGTTAACGGGGAGCTGTTTTTT.

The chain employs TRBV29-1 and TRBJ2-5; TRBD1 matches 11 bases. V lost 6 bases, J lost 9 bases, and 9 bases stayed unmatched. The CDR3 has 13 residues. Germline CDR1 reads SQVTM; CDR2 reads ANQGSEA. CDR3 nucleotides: TGCAGCGTAGCCGGGACAGGGGGACAATCCCAGTACTTC. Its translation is CSVAGTGGQSQYF.

The CDR3 is CASSSERDTEAFF. As DNA, the CDR3 is TGCGCCAGCAGCTCCGAAAGGGACACTGAAGCTTTCTTT. The chain recombines TRBV10-2 with TRBJ1-1; no firm D call. Germline V gives CDR1 WSHSY, CDR2 SAAADI. CDR3 length: 13 residues. The V and J ends lost 6 bases and 3 bases respectively, with 11 bases between them.